The clone carrying this TCR beta chain was detected only a few times. This record belongs to a study of OX40 agonist ivuxolimab in advanced cancers. The overall study: The study enrolled dose-escalation patients with hepatocellular carcinoma, melanoma, renal cell or head and neck cancer.

Sequencing was performed with immunoSEQ multiplex PCR; in TCRdb, only in-frame clones are kept and a portion is missing. Among some 78,000 clones listed, more than 70% were seen once. V was shortened by 2 bases and J by 7 bases, with 17 bases between the two germline ends. This CDR3 is 16 amino acids long. CDR1 is SNHLY and CDR2 is FYNNEI in the germline V gene. Individuals having autoimmune disease history or systemic immunosuppression were not enrolled. Sequenced material: CD4+ or CD8+ T cells sorted from blood, taken in a trial of the OX40 agonist ivuxolimab. This chain uses TRBV2 with TRBJ1-4, with a weak D call TRBD1 (6 bases). This sequence originates from an adult with an advanced solid tumor such as melanoma, head and neck, liver or kidney cancer. The CDR3 DNA follows: TGTGCCAGCAGTGAAAGAGGGACAACTGGGGGTGAAAAACTGTTTTTT. Protein sequence: CASSERGTTGGEKLFF.